The following is a T cell receptor beta chain sequence with its context. Libraries were prepared by immunoSEQ multiplex PCR; TCRdb keeps only in-frame clonotypes and omits some of them. The sample shows 200,000 to 250,000 clones, over 75% of them seen only once. The sample comes from a study of blood T cell repertoires in COVID-19. The ends were cut back, 0 bases at V and 7 bases at J, with 9 bases in the middle. The CDR3 totals 13 residues. Germline loops: CDR1 MNHGY, CDR2 SVAAGI. Sequencing was performed on peripheral blood. The clonotype originates from a man aged 45-65 years with COVID-19, enrolled during active disease. The chain uses TRBV6-9 and TRBJ1-1; the D gene is possibly TRBD1 (6 bases). The CDR3 sequence: CASSYSLQGEAFF. The CDR3 DNA follows: TGTGCCAGCAGTTATTCCCTACAGGGTGAAGCTTTCTTT.